The 27 T cell receptor beta chains given below trace back to one sample, sequenced in a study of identical twins. One entry per CDR3 protein results from TCRdb running MiXCR on the 5' RACE reads. The table records under 350,000 distinct CDR3 sequences, roughly 8.6% of them present only once. This sample also appeared in a second study, on yellow fever vaccine responses in identical twins.

Sequencing was performed on CD8+ T cells sorted from blood. The receptors were sampled from a woman aged 18-29 years in good health.

The rearrangement links TRBV27 to TRBJ2-1; 9 bases are a match to TRBD2. Germline V gene sequence: CDR1 MNHEY, CDR2 SMNVEV (reference sequence). This CDR3 comprises 14 residues. The junction had 5 bases not matched to a gene; V was cut back by 5 bases and J by 6 bases. DNA of the CDR3: TGTGCCAGCAGTATAAGCGGGGGGCGCAATGAGCAGTTCTTC. It codes for CASSISGGRNEQFF.

This clonotype has just a few counts. The chain recombines TRBV6-1 with TRBJ2-5; 9 positions agree with TRBD2. Germline V CDR1 and CDR2: MNHNS, SASEGT. CDR3 length: 15 residues. V trimming: 2 bases; J trimming: 5 bases; junction bases outside the gene matches: 6. CDR3 nucleotide sequence: TGTGCCAGCAGTGAATCGGCGGGGGGGCCGGAGACCCAGTACTTC. It encodes CASSESAGGPETQYF.

The chain carries TRBV24-1 and TRBJ2-2; D remains unclear. The germline V gene has CDR1 KGHDR and CDR2 SFDVKD. V lost 6 bases to trimming and J lost 6 bases, with 7 bases between them. The CDR3 has 12 residues. CDR3 residues: CATSQSPGELFF. As DNA, the CDR3 is TGTGCCACCAGTCAGAGTCCCGGGGAGCTGTTTTTT.

The chain employs TRBV30 and TRBJ2-7; D possibly corresponds to TRBD2 (5 bases). Germline V lookup: CDR1 GTSNPN, CDR2 SVGIG (reference sequence). The V and J ends lost 4 bases and 4 bases respectively, with 11 bases between them. The CDR3 spans 12 residues. CDR3 region: CAWNGGSYEQYF. The CDR3 DNA sequence: TGTGCCTGGAACGGAGGTTCGTACGAGCAGTACTTC.

This clonotype came up a few times. The genes are TRBV7-9 and TRBJ2-7; D is uncertain. This CDR3 has 15 amino acids. The germline V gene encodes CDR1 SEHNR and CDR2 FQNEAQ (reference sequence). Trimming removed 2 bases at V and 0 bases at J, with 11 bases between. This CDR3 is CASSLQSWASYEQYF. The CDR3 bases are TGTGCCAGCAGCTTACAGTCGTGGGCCTCCTACGAGCAGTACTTC.

The chain uses TRBV29-1 and TRBJ2-7; D is ambiguous. Germline CDR1 and CDR2: SQVTM and ANQGSEA. This CDR3 is built from 15 residues. Between the trimmed V and J ends, which lost 0 bases and 2 bases, there was a span of 14 bases. This chain's CDR3 is CSVEDQELEAYEQYF. In DNA, the CDR3 is TGCAGCGTTGAAGATCAGGAACTGGAAGCCTACGAGCAGTACTTC.

In its sample, this clonotype was seen a few times. V and J are TRBV28 and TRBJ2-7; possibly TRBD1 or TRBD2 for D (5 bases each). Germline CDR1 MDHEN, CDR2 SYDVKM. Trimming pared 7 bases from V and 6 bases from J, leaving 22 bases between. This CDR3 spans 15 amino acids. CDR3 residues: CASTEWGNEVGEQYF. The CDR3 bases are TGTGCCAGCACCGAGTGGGGGAATGAGGTCGGCGAGCAGTACTTC.

This clonotype was picked up many times. The rearrangement links TRBV6-6 to TRBJ1-2, with 8 bases matching TRBD1. Per germline, CDR1 MNHNY and CDR2 SVGAGI (reference sequence). The CDR3 spans 13 residues. After removal of 10 bases from V and 4 bases from J, the junction contained 8 bases not matched to a gene. The CDR3, as DNA: TGTGCCATAAGACAGGGGCCCGCCTATGGCTACACCTTC. Its protein product is CAIRQGPAYGYTF.

This clonotype was observed at least ten times. The CDR3 nucleotides are TGTGCCAGCAGTTGGGACAGGGGTGAGAGCACTGAAGCTTTCTTT. Its protein product is CASSWDRGESTEAFF. This chain joins TRBV7-9 and TRBJ1-1; TRBD1 agrees at 10 bases. CDR1 is SEHNR, CDR2 FQNEAQ, per germline (reference sequence). After removal of 6 bases from V and 4 bases from J, the junction contained 8 bases not matched to a gene. The CDR3 extends over 15 amino acids.

This clonotype was observed a handful of times. The chain joins TRBV20-1 to TRBJ2-3, with D tentatively TRBD2 (6 bases). The V and J ends lost 4 bases and 4 bases respectively, with 21 bases between them. Germline V gene sequence: CDR1 DFQATT, CDR2 SNEGSKA (reference sequence). The CDR3 sequence is 16 residues long. The CDR3 region has the DNA TGCAGTGCTAACCCGGGAGACGAAATTAGGGCAGATACGCAGTATTTT. Translation: CSANPGDEIRADTQYF.

This rearrangement joins TRBV20-1 to TRBJ2-5, with 8 bases that match TRBD1. The germline gives CDR1 DFQATT, CDR2 SNEGSKA (reference sequence). The CDR3 length is 14 residues. Trimming at V came to 6 bases and at J to 1 base, leaving 7 bases not matched to a gene. The DNA for the CDR3 is TGCAGTGCGAAATGGACAGGGAGCCAAGAGACCCAGTACTTC. This gives the protein CSAKWTGSQETQYF.

This chain joins TRBV29-1 and TRBJ1-1; possible D gene TRBD1, 5 bases. Germline CDR1 and CDR2: SQVTM and ANQGSEA. The CDR3 extends over 13 amino acids. V lost 7 bases and J 0 bases, leaving 12 bases between the germline ends. The DNA of the CDR3 is TGCAGCGCCGCCGGGGGGATGAACACTGAAGCTTTCTTT. This gives the protein CSAAGGMNTEAFF.

In this sample, this clonotype turned up a few times. The chain couples TRBV12-3 or TRBV12-4 to TRBJ2-5, with D tentatively TRBD1 or TRBD2 (5 bases each). Trimming took 1 base from V and 2 from J, leaving 8 bases between them. The CDR3 has 14 residues. The CDR3 region is CASSLVGVQETQYF. As DNA, the CDR3 is TGTGCCAGCAGTTTAGTGGGGGTACAAGAGACCCAGTACTTC.

This clonotype showed up many times. J is TRBJ2-1 and V is TRBV20-1, with TRBD2 matching 11 bases. Per germline, CDR1 DFQATT and CDR2 SNEGSKA (reference sequence). The J segment lost 2 bases and the V segment lost 5 bases, leaving 2 bases of the junction unmatched. CDR3 length: 14 residues. The DNA for the CDR3 is TGCAGTGCTTTAGCGGGAGGGACCTACAATGAGCAGTTCTTC. It yields the protein CSALAGGTYNEQFF.

The chain carries TRBV5-5 and TRBJ2-2, with D perhaps TRBD1 or TRBD2 (5 bases each). This CDR3 spans 14 amino acids. CDR1 and CDR2 from the germline V gene are SGHKS and YYEKEE (reference sequence). With 4 bases removed from V and 7 bases from J, the gap between germline ends came to 14 bases. The CDR3 DNA follows: TGTGCCAGCAGCCATGGGGGAGACAGCGGGGAGCTGTTTTTT. It codes for CASSHGGDSGELFF.

This clonotype appeared a few times. This CDR3 is CASSWSGGDNEQFF. The CDR3 nucleotides are TGTGCCAGCAGTTGGAGCGGGGGGGACAATGAGCAGTTCTTC. The gene calls are TRBV12-3 or TRBV12-4 and TRBJ2-1; 10 bases are shared with TRBD2. The CDR3 is made up of 14 amino acids. J was trimmed by 5 bases and V by 4 bases; bases with no gene match: 2.

This clonotype was counted only a few times. The chain recombines TRBV29-1 with TRBJ2-1; D unresolved. Germline V gene data show CDR1 as SQVTM and CDR2 as ANQGSEA. This CDR3 has 13 amino acids. V was trimmed by 5 bases and J by 0 bases, leaving 8 bases between them. The CDR3 DNA follows: TGCAGCGTTAGCATCCCCTCCTACAATGAGCAGTTCTTC. Its translation is CSVSIPSYNEQFF.

The gene calls are TRBV28 and TRBJ2-2; D possibly uses TRBD1 or TRBD2 (5 bases each). Trimming took off 5 bases at V and 4 bases at J, with 14 bases between the two ends. This CDR3 has 15 amino acids. Germline values: CDR1 MDHEN, CDR2 SYDVKM. The CDR3 coding sequence is TGTGCCAGCAGTGGGCGGAGTGGGGGCACCGGGGAGCTGTTTTTT. The encoded protein is CASSGRSGGTGELFF.

This clonotype was counted a few times. This chain connects TRBV28 to TRBJ1-4, with D perhaps matching TRBD1 (6 bases). Germline CDR1 is MDHEN and CDR2 is SYDVKM. This CDR3 has 16 amino acids. V lost 5 bases and J 4 bases, leaving 17 bases between the germline ends. As DNA, the CDR3 is TGTGCCAGCAGTAAACCGGGACAAGGAGTTAATGAAAAACTGTTTTTT. Protein product: CASSKPGQGVNEKLFF. The whole variable domain, remainder taken from reference TRBV28 and TRBJ1-4, is DVKVTQSSRYLVKRTGEKVFLECVQDMDHENMFWYRQDPGLGLRLIYFSYDVKMKEKGDIPEGYSVSREKKERFSLILESASTNQTSMYLCASSKPGQGVNEKLFFGSGTQLSVL.

The V and J genes are TRBV5-1 and TRBJ2-5; perhaps TRBD2 as D (5 bases). Trimming shortened V by 4 bases and J by 5 bases, and 9 bases separated the two germline ends. The CDR3 has 12 amino acids. Germline loops: CDR1 SGHRS, CDR2 YFSETQ. The CDR3 nucleotides are TGCGCCAGCAGCGGAGGCGAGGAGACCCAGTACTTC. It translates to CASSGGEETQYF.

This clonotype was recorded many times. The chain combines TRBV12-3 or TRBV12-4 with TRBJ1-5; D uncertain. Trimming shortened V by 6 bases and J by 7 bases, and 10 bases separated the two germline ends. The CDR3 sequence is 12 residues long. The CDR3, as DNA: TGTGCCAGCAGCCCCACTTGGCAGCCCCAGCATTTT. Protein sequence: CASSPTWQPQHF.

This clonotype was observed many times. This chain's CDR3 is CASSQDQGSGANVLTF. In DNA, the CDR3 is TGCGCCAGCAGCCAAGACCAGGGCTCTGGGGCCAACGTCCTGACTTTC. The chain employs TRBV4-3 and TRBJ2-6; D is perhaps TRBD1 (5 bases). CDR3 length equals 16 residues. The V gene's germline CDR1 is LGHNA and CDR2 YSLEER. The V gene lost 0 bases and the J gene lost 0 bases, with 6 bases spanning the gap.

This clonotype was counted a few times. The chain uses TRBV7-8 and TRBJ2-1, with TRBD2 matching 7 bases. Unmatched junction bases numbered 14, after V lost 1 base and J lost 2 bases. Germline lookup yields CDR1 SGHVS and CDR2 FQNEAQ. The CDR3 has 19 residues. CDR3 in DNA: TGTGCCAGCAGCTTAGTAGGAGTATCGTCGGGAGGTACCTACAATGAGCAGTTCTTC. This sequence encodes CASSLVGVSSGGTYNEQFF.

This clonotype was seen repeatedly, ten times or more. The chain carries TRBV7-2 and TRBJ2-2; D gene ambiguous. The CDR3 sequence is 12 residues long. Trimming pared 3 bases from V and 3 bases from J, leaving 2 bases between. Per the germline V gene, CDR1 is SGHTA and CDR2 is FQGNSA. The CDR3 loop reads CASSFHTGELFF. Here the CDR3 DNA reads TGTGCCAGCAGCTTTCACACCGGGGAGCTGTTTTTT.

This clonotype has at least ten counts. This chain links TRBV6-1 with TRBJ1-1; no firm D call. V was trimmed by 0 bases and J by 4 bases, leaving 6 bases between them. The CDR3 is made up of 13 amino acids. The germline V gene has CDR1 MNHNS and CDR2 SASEGT. This chain's CDR3 is CASSEASGTEAFF. The CDR3 coding sequence is TGTGCCAGCAGTGAAGCGAGTGGCACTGAAGCTTTCTTT.

The chain links TRBV2 to TRBJ2-7, with D maybe TRBD2 (6 bases). Per the germline V gene, CDR1 is SNHLY and CDR2 is FYNNEI. Trimming left V 8 bases short and J 3 bases short, with 14 bases between. This CDR3 is built from 13 residues. CDR3 DNA sequence: TGTGCCAGCCGCGAGACTAGTTTCTACGAGCAGTACTTC. Translating gives CASRETSFYEQYF.

This clonotype has a count of ten or more. The chain is built from TRBV5-1 and TRBJ2-3, with D perhaps matching TRBD1 (6 bases). The CDR3 runs to 15 residues. Germline V gene lookup returns CDR1 SGHRS and CDR2 YFSETQ. Trimming took 7 bases from V and 6 from J, leaving 21 bases between them. This CDR3 is CASVPGQWFRDTQYF. The CDR3 DNA follows: TGCGCCAGCGTTCCGGGACAATGGTTTCGGGATACGCAGTATTTT.